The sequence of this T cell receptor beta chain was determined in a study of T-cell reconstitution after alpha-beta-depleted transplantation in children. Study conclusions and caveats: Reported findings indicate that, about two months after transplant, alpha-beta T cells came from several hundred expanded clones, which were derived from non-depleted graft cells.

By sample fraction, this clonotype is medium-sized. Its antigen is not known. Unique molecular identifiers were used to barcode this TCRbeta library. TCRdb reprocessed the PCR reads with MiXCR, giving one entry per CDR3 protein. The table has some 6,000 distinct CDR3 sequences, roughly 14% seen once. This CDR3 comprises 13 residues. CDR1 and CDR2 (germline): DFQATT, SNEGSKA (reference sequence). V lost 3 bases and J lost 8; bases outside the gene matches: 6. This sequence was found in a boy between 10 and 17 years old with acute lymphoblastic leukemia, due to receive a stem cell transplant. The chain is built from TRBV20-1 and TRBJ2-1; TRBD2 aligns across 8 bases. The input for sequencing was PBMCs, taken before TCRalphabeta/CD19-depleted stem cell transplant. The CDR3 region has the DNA TGCAGTGCTAGTAGGAGCGGGAGCTATGAGCAGTTCTTC. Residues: CSASRSGSYEQFF.